These 19 T cell receptor beta chains were sequenced from one sample in a study of regulatory T cells in long-lasting Graves disease. Investigators prepared the TCR beta libraries by applying iRepertoire HTBI primers and Arm-PCR of CDR3 regions. One entry per CDR3 protein results from TCRdb running MiXCR on the multiplex PCR reads. Of around 460,000 distinct CDR3 sequences in the sample, 20% to 25% were seen once. Time point reported: persistent/refractory GD, antithyroid drugs over 5 years with positive TRAb. PBMC-derived RNA was used for the TCR library. The sample was peripheral blood mononuclear cells (PBMCs), taken when the disease was refractory, from a patient treated with antithyroid drugs. The receptors originated from a female donor with Graves disease.

This clonotype was seen only a few times. J is TRBJ2-4 and V is TRBV20-1, with a possible D match to TRBD1 (5 bases). The germline CDR1 and CDR2 sequences are DFQATT and SNEGSKA (reference sequence). The CDR3 runs to 16 residues. The germline V and J ends were trimmed by 5 bases and 0 bases, with 17 bases remaining between them. CDR3: CSAPPGWGIAKNIQYF. The CDR3 nucleotides read TGCAGTGCTCCCCCTGGATGGGGCATAGCCAAAAACATTCAGTACTTC.

This clonotype was found a few times. The chain employs TRBV19 and TRBJ2-7, with 13 bases matching TRBD2. The germline V gene has CDR1 LNHDA and CDR2 SQIVND (reference sequence). J was trimmed by 3 bases and V by 4 bases; bases with no gene match: 3. The CDR3 is 15 residues long. CDR3 DNA: TGTGCCAGTAGTAGAGGGACTAGCGGGAACTACGAGCAGTACTTC. Amino acids: CASSRGTSGNYEQYF.

The chain uses TRBV5-5 and TRBJ1-4; D is uncertain. This CDR3 spans 15 amino acids. Trimming cost V 3 bases and J 0 bases, with 9 bases left between them. CDR1 and CDR2 from the germline V gene are SGHKS and YYEKEE (reference sequence). The chain's CDR3 is CASSSDIATNEKLFF. CDR3 nucleotide sequence: TGTGCCAGCAGCTCAGACATTGCAACTAATGAAAAACTGTTTTTT.

This clonotype was found many times. The rearrangement joins TRBV7-8 to TRBJ2-5, with 7 bases that match TRBD1. CDR1 and CDR2 from the germline V gene are SGHVS and FQNEAQ. V shed 6 bases, J shed 1 base, and the junction held 8 bases outside the gene matches. The CDR3 totals 15 residues. CDR3 nucleotides: TGTGCCAGCAGACCGCAGGGGGACGGCCAAGAGACCCAGTACTTC. It encodes CASRPQGDGQETQYF.

This clonotype has only a few counts. The genes are TRBV7-3 and TRBJ2-1; D remains unclear. The CDR3 consists of 14 residues. Between the trimmed V and J ends, which lost 4 bases and 0 bases, there was a span of 7 bases. Per germline, CDR1 SGHTA and CDR2 FQGTGA. The CDR3 DNA sequence: TGTGCCAGCAGCTCTTCCGACTCCTACAATGAGCAGTTCTTC. Amino acid sequence: CASSSSDSYNEQFF.

The J gene is TRBJ2-2, the V gene TRBV30; no definite D call. This CDR3 is 14 amino acids long. Trimming took 4 bases from V and 4 from J, leaving 13 bases between them. CDR1 is GTSNPN, CDR2 SVGIG, per germline (reference sequence). CDR3 region: CAWTGWGGTGELFF. The CDR3 nucleotides read TGTGCCTGGACTGGGTGGGGTGGCACCGGGGAGCTGTTTTTT.

Details on this clonotype: A much larger clonotype is one base distant, so this may be a read error. The CDR3 here is CASSSLLNSYEQYF. In nucleotides, the CDR3 is TGTGCCAGCAGCTCACTACTGAACTCCTACGAGCAGTACTTC. The rearrangement joins TRBV7-2 to TRBJ2-7; D is uncertain. Germline assignment: CDR1 SGHTA and CDR2 FQGNSA. V was pared by 4 bases and J by 0 bases, with 10 bases between. The CDR3 runs to 14 residues.

This clonotype was counted many times. The DNA for the CDR3 is TGTGCCAGCAGTGGGGGGACCGATACCGGGGAGCTGTTTTTT. This codes for CASSGGTDTGELFF. The chain uses TRBV6-1 and TRBJ2-2; D is possibly TRBD1 or TRBD2 (5 bases each). CDR1 is MNHNS, CDR2 SASEGT, per germline. V was shortened by 4 bases and J by 5 bases, with 11 bases between the two germline ends. This CDR3 spans 14 amino acids.

V gene TRBV27 combines with J gene TRBJ2-2; D gene uncertain. V lost 5 bases, J lost 7 bases, and 8 bases lay in between. The CDR3 extends over 12 amino acids. Germline V gene data show CDR1 as MNHEY and CDR2 as SMNVEV (reference sequence). CDR3 region: CASSKMGGELFF. DNA of the CDR3: TGTGCCAGCAGTAAGATGGGCGGGGAGCTGTTTTTT.

This chain joins TRBV2 and TRBJ2-6; 7 bases are a match to TRBD1. Germline V CDR1 and CDR2: SNHLY, FYNNEI. J lost 0 bases, V lost 2 bases, and 10 bases had no gene match. CDR3 size: 19 residues. The CDR3 DNA sequence: TGTGCCAGCAGTGAAATACCCGGGACAGTTAACTCTGGGGCCAACGTCCTGACTTTC. As protein: CASSEIPGTVNSGANVLTF.

The chain recombines TRBV12-3 or TRBV12-4 with TRBJ2-7, with TRBD2 matching over 7 bases. This CDR3 has 15 amino acids. The V segment lost 6 bases and the J segment 2 bases; nucleotides outside the gene matches: 10. The CDR3 bases are TGTGCCAGCAGCCCCTCAGCGGGACCTGCCTACGAGCAGTACTTC. Its translation is CASSPSAGPAYEQYF.

This clonotype was picked up many times. The chain recombines TRBV24-1 with TRBJ1-5; the D is unclear. In germline, CDR1 is KGHDR, CDR2 SFDVKD. Trimming removed 2 bases at V and 9 bases at J, with 10 bases between. The length of the CDR3 is 13 residues. The CDR3 sequence: CATSDSEGRPQHF. CDR3 in DNA: TGTGCCACCAGTGATTCTGAGGGCCGGCCCCAGCATTTT.

This clonotype was seen a few times. This sequence joins TRBV15 and TRBJ2-5; D is unresolved. Trimming left V 0 bases short and J 5 bases short, with 7 bases between. This CDR3 spans 13 amino acids. CDR1 is LNHNV and CDR2 is YYDKDF in the germline V gene (reference sequence). For the CDR3, the DNA is TGTGCCACCAGCAGAGATCCCGCGGAGACCCAGTACTTC. This translates into CATSRDPAETQYF.

This chain uses TRBV28 with TRBJ1-5; D not certain. Germline V gene data show CDR1 as MDHEN and CDR2 as SYDVKM. This CDR3 is 16 amino acids long. The V end was cut by 5 bases, the J end by 6 bases, with 20 bases between. CDR3 bases: TGTGCCAGCAGTCCAAGACCGCAGAGGTTGAGTCAGCCCCAGCATTTT. This encodes CASSPRPQRLSQPQHF.

This clonotype was picked up many times. The genes are TRBV7-2 and TRBJ2-5; no clear D. Trimming shortened V by 4 bases and J by 1 base, and 16 bases separated the two germline ends. Germline values: CDR1 SGHTA, CDR2 FQGNSA. The CDR3 contains 16 residues. This chain's CDR3 is CASSSRTRLGQETQYF. The CDR3 DNA reads TGTGCCAGCAGCTCACGGACGCGCTTGGGCCAAGAGACCCAGTACTTC.

The sample holds a few counts of this clonotype. J is TRBJ1-6 and V is TRBV11-1; TRBD1 might be the D (6 bases). This CDR3 region has 15 residues. The germline CDR1 and CDR2 sequences are SGHAT and FQDESV (reference sequence). V gave up 4 bases and J gave up 8 bases, with 15 bases separating them. The CDR3 is CASSSRGQRDSPLHF. The CDR3 DNA reads as TGTGCCAGCAGCTCGCGCGGACAGCGAGATTCACCCCTCCACTTT.

In its sample, this clonotype was seen a few times. The chain recombines TRBV7-2 with TRBJ2-5; D gene ambiguous. This CDR3 region has 12 residues. The V end was cut by 8 bases, the J end by 5 bases, with 12 bases between. The V gene's germline CDR1 is SGHTA and CDR2 FQGNSA. As DNA, the CDR3 is TGTGCCAGCCAGGAGCACGCGGAGACCCAGTACTTC. Residues: CASQEHAETQYF.

This clonotype was detected only a few times. The genes are TRBV13 and TRBJ2-7, with 8 nucleotides matching TRBD2. In germline, CDR1 is PRHDT, CDR2 FYEKMQ (reference sequence). V was pared by 3 bases and J by 0 bases, with 7 bases of the junction left unmatched. CDR3 length equals 16 residues. CDR3 coding DNA: TGTGCCAGCAGCTTTACTAGCGGTCCAAGCTCCTACGAGCAGTACTTC. It is translated as CASSFTSGPSSYEQYF. The full variable domain, completed using reference TRBV13 and TRBJ2-7, is AAGVIQSPRHLIKEKRETATLKCYPIPRHDTVYWYQQGPGQDPQFLISFYEKMQSDKGSIPDRFSAQQFSDYHSELNMSSLELGDSALYFCASSFTSGPSSYEQYFGPGTRLTVT.

This clonotype came up a few times. This chain joins TRBV12-3 or TRBV12-4 and TRBJ2-7; D not certain. The V end lost 3 bases, the J end lost 2 bases, and 17 bases lay between the germline ends. This CDR3 comprises 16 residues. The CDR3 reads CASSFFSMSDAYEQYF. In DNA form, the CDR3 reads TGTGCCAGCAGTTTTTTTTCGATGAGCGACGCCTACGAGCAGTACTTC.